The 21 T cell receptor beta chains below were found in one sample sequenced in a study of metastatic and nonmetastatic thyroid tumors. TCRdb re-clonotyped the PCR reads via MiXCR. The profile covers almost 85,000 clones, with approximately 12% appearing a single time and 8.5% to 10% taken by the ten largest. Prior to thyroid surgery, none of the patients had received any treatment. The sample was tumor tissue. The receptor set was obtained from a female donor with papillary thyroid cancer or a benign thyroid nodule (not recorded which). Some clones in this sample may be carry-over from other donors' samples.

This clone was counted many times. The chain employs TRBV13 and TRBJ1-1; D not certain. V dropped 5 bases and J dropped 0 bases, with 10 bases sitting between them. Germline V gene sequence: CDR1 PRHDT, CDR2 FYEKMQ (reference sequence). The CDR3 is made up of 14 amino acids. CDR3 coding DNA: TGTGCCAGCAGCCCCGGACGGGTGAACACTGAAGCTTTCTTT. Its translation is CASSPGRVNTEAFF.

This clone was observed many times. This rearrangement joins TRBV25-1 to TRBJ1-1; TRBD1 might be the D (6 bases). Germline V gene lookup returns CDR1 MGHDK and CDR2 SYGVNS. V was shortened by 11 bases and J by 3 bases, with 19 bases between the two germline ends. The CDR3 is made up of 14 amino acids. CDR3 sequence: CARGATGVDTEAFF. Written as DNA, the CDR3 is TGTGCCCGGGGGGCCACCGGGGTGGACACTGAAGCTTTCTTT.

This clone was counted many times. This chain uses TRBV28 with TRBJ1-4; D is undetermined. Germline-derived CDR1 and CDR2 are MDHEN and SYDVKM. The V and J ends lost 6 bases and 2 bases respectively, with 10 bases between them. The CDR3 runs to 14 residues. The CDR3 protein is CASRGRGTNEKLFF. CDR3 nucleotides: TGTGCCAGCAGGGGAAGAGGGACTAATGAAAAACTGTTTTTT. Drawing the rest from reference TRBV28 and TRBJ1-4, the complete variable domain is DVKVTQSSRYLVKRTGEKVFLECVQDMDHENMFWYRQDPGLGLRLIYFSYDVKMKEKGDIPEGYSVSREKKERFSLILESASTNQTSMYLCASRGRGTNEKLFFGSGTQLSVL.

This clone was counted at least ten times. The rearrangement uses TRBV29-1 and TRBJ2-1; D is undetermined. Trimming removed 7 bases at V and 5 bases at J, with 9 bases between. Germline V gene lookup returns CDR1 SQVTM and CDR2 ANQGSEA. CDR3 length equals 11 residues. The CDR3 protein is CSGRIDNEQFF. The CDR3 DNA is TGCAGCGGTAGAATCGACAATGAGCAGTTCTTC.

This clone was seen only a few times. A much larger clone lies a single base off, so this may be a read error. The chain joins TRBV28 to TRBJ2-1; 8 nucleotides agree with TRBD2. The V and J ends lost 8 bases and 7 bases, in that order; junction bases with no gene match: 7. This CDR3 has 13 residues. Germline CDR1 and CDR2: MDHEN and SYDVKM. Here the CDR3 reads CASEGGRSNEQFF. CDR3 nucleotides: TGTGCCAGCGAGGGCGGGAGGTCTAATGAGCAGTTCTTC. The full variable domain, in which reference TRBV28 and TRBJ2-1 provide the parts outside the CDR3, is DVKVTQSSRYLVKRTGEKVFLECVQDMDHENMFWYRQDPGLGLRLIYFSYDVKMKEKGDIPEGYSVSREKKERFSLILESASTNQTSMYLCASEGGRSNEQFFGPGTRLTVL.

This clone was detected many times. The CDR3 here is CASSPKGARYTGELFF. The DNA for the CDR3 is TGTGCCAGCTCTCCGAAGGGGGCGCGGTACACCGGGGAGCTGTTTTTT. The J gene is TRBJ2-2, the V gene TRBV18, with 7 bases fitting TRBD1. After removal of 6 bases from V and 3 bases from J, the junction contained 10 bases not matched to a gene. This CDR3 region has 16 residues. The germline CDR1 and CDR2 sequences are KGHSH and LQKENI.

Regarding this clone: Mismatch with germline at one junction end may stem from a read error. The chain employs TRBV12-3 or TRBV12-4 and TRBJ2-1; D may be TRBD2 (6 bases). The CDR3 contains 14 residues. The CDR3 sequence: CASSRRALHNEQFF. CDR3 DNA sequence: TGTGCCAGCAGTCGGAGGGCTTTACACAATGAACAGTTCTTC.

Many counts were recorded for this clone. The chain employs TRBV5-4 and TRBJ2-7; maybe TRBD2 (6 bases). Germline V gives CDR1 SGHNT, CDR2 YYREEE (reference sequence). CDR3 length equals 14 residues. V was shortened by 2 bases and J by 6 bases, with 15 bases between the two germline ends. The CDR3 region has the DNA TGTGCCAGCAGCTTCGGGCTAAAGGAGGGCGAGCAGTACTTC. Its protein product is CASSFGLKEGEQYF.

This chain uses TRBV20-1 with TRBJ2-1, with D possibly being TRBD1 (5 bases). Per the germline V gene, CDR1 is DFQATT and CDR2 is SNEGSKA (reference sequence). V was shortened by 3 bases and J by 8 bases, with 14 bases between the two germline ends. The CDR3 runs to 13 residues. CDR3 in DNA: TGCAGTGCTAGTAAGACAGATTCCCATGAGCAGTTCTTC. Protein: CSASKTDSHEQFF.

With respect to this clone: This may be a read error: a much more frequent sequence differs by one nucleotide. CDR3 sequence reads: CASSLFTLYKTQYF. CDR3 DNA sequence: TGTGCCAGCAGTTTATTCACTCTTTACAAGACCCAGTACTTC. The J gene is TRBJ2-5, the V gene TRBV12-3 or TRBV12-4, with D uncertain. Trimming stripped 2 bases from V and 6 bases from J, with 13 bases between. This CDR3 is 14 amino acids long.

The chain has TRBV5-1 and TRBJ1-6; no clear D gene. CDR1 is SGHRS and CDR2 is YFSETQ in the germline V gene. The CDR3 covers 17 residues. Deletions cut 4 bases from V and 0 bases from J, with 14 bases between. The CDR3 DNA follows: TGCGCCAGCAGCGGAAAGGACCGAAGCTCCTATAATTCACCCCTCCACTTT. This encodes CASSGKDRSSYNSPLHF.

This clone was seen repeatedly, ten times or more. Here the CDR3 reads CASSYGGFTNEKLFF. The CDR3 coding sequence is TGTGCCAGCAGTTACGGAGGGTTTACTAATGAAAAACTGTTTTTT. The chain has TRBV6-5 and TRBJ1-4, with D unresolved. The CDR3 contains 15 residues. Germline values: CDR1 MNHEY, CDR2 SVGAGI. V was cut by 2 bases and J by 2 bases, with 9 bases left in between.

On this clone: A read error may produce the germline difference seen at one junction end. V usage is TRBV5-1 and J usage is TRBJ2-7; 11 bases fit TRBD1. The germline CDR1 and CDR2 sequences are SGHRS and YFSETQ. CDR3 length: 16 amino acids. The CDR3 spells CASSLTLGQGGNDQYF. The CDR3 region has the DNA TGCGCCAGCAGCCTAACACTGGGACAGGGGGGCAACGATCAGTACTTC.

This clone was counted only a few times. The gene calls are TRBV28 and TRBJ2-7, with 10 bases that match TRBD1. The ends lost 5 bases at V and 7 bases at J; junction bases unmatched: 8. Germline lookup yields CDR1 MDHEN and CDR2 SYDVKM. CDR3 size: 14 residues. CDR3 nucleotides: TGTGCCAGCAGTCCGGGACAGGGGCCGCGTGAGCAGTACTTC. Translating it yields CASSPGQGPREQYF.

This chain links TRBV3-1 with TRBJ1-1; weak D call: TRBD1 (5 bases). Trimming pared 1 base from V and 8 bases from J, leaving 17 bases between. The CDR3 totals 15 residues. Germline V lookup: CDR1 LGHDT, CDR2 YNNKEL (reference sequence). CDR3 region: CASSQGGRGSGEAFF. The CDR3, as DNA: TGTGCCAGCAGCCAAGGGGGGAGGGGATCAGGGGAAGCTTTCTTT.

Concerning this clone: A much more abundant neighbour one base away suggests this may be a read error. The chain combines TRBV6-1 with TRBJ2-6; 7 bases align to TRBD2. Trimming removed 9 bases from V and 4 bases from J; junction bases left unmatched: 12. The CDR3 covers 16 residues. The V gene's germline CDR1 is MNHNS and CDR2 SASEGT. CDR3 in DNA: TGTGCCAGTTCGCAGCGGGATTCACCCGGGGCCAACGTCCTGACTTTC. This translates into CASSQRDSPGANVLTF.

This chain connects TRBV29-1 to TRBJ1-2; perhaps TRBD1 as D (5 bases). The CDR3 consists of 14 residues. Per germline, CDR1 SQVTM and CDR2 ANQGSEA. The V end lost 2 bases, the J end lost 4 bases, and 14 bases lay between the germline ends. The CDR3, as DNA: TGCAGCGTTGAACCAGGGTCCGAGCCCTATGGCTACACCTTC. This gives the protein CSVEPGSEPYGYTF.

This clone was picked up one time. V usage is TRBV20-1 and J usage is TRBJ2-3; 11 bases match TRBD1. The germline V gene encodes CDR1 DFQATT and CDR2 SNEGSKA (reference sequence). With 2 bases clipped from V and 6 bases from J, the junction kept 7 bases outside the gene matches. This CDR3 is built from 15 residues. Written as DNA, the CDR3 is TGCAGTGCTAGACCCGGACAGGGGGCCCGGGATACGCAGTATTTT. Amino acid sequence: CSARPGQGARDTQYF.

The chain carries TRBV6-1 and TRBJ1-2; tentative D call: TRBD1 (5 bases). Trimming took off 10 bases at V and 0 bases at J, with 12 bases between the two ends. CDR1 is MNHNS, CDR2 SASEGT, per germline. The length of the CDR3 is 13 residues. In nucleotides, the CDR3 is TGTGCCACCCGGGACTTAACTAACTATGGCTACACCTTC. Translated, it gives CATRDLTNYGYTF.

Ten or more counts support this clone. The same CDR3 is also encoded by other DNA sequences in this sample. The J gene is TRBJ2-3, the V gene TRBV6-4; 8 bases agree with TRBD2. V lost 3 bases and J lost 1; bases outside the gene matches: 0. Germline lookup yields CDR1 MRHNA and CDR2 SNTAGT. The CDR3 extends over 14 amino acids. In nucleotides, the CDR3 is TGTGCCAGCAGTGATAGCGGGGGCACAGATACGCAGTATTTT. Translated: CASSDSGGTDTQYF.

Remarks on this clone: This may be a read error, as it is one base from a much larger clone. The chain joins TRBV5-1 to TRBJ2-5; D is perhaps TRBD1 or TRBD2 (6 bases each). The CDR3 spans 14 residues. Trimming shortened V by 4 bases and J by 7 bases, and 17 bases separated the two germline ends. Germline V CDR1 and CDR2: SGHRS, YFSETQ. This chain's CDR3 is CASSPEGGRGTQYF. CDR3 nucleotide sequence: TGCGCCAGCAGCCCGGAGGGGGGAAGAGGGACCCAGTACTTC. The full variable domain, completed using reference TRBV5-1 and TRBJ2-5, is KAGVTQTPRYLIKTRGQQVTLSCSPISGHRSVSWYQQTPGQGLQFLFEYFSETQRNKGNFPGRFSGRQFSNSRSEMNVSTLELGDSALYLCASSPEGGRGTQYFGPGTRLLVL.